This T cell receptor (beta chain) was retrieved from a study of monozygotic twins with cystic fibrosis. In the study overall: Library input was around 2.8 micrograms of fragmented DNA, with 15 PCR cycles.

CDR3 length equals 14 residues. Germline V lookup: CDR1 SGHTA, CDR2 FQGNSA. V lost 1 base to trimming and J lost 5 bases, with 8 bases between them. Repertoires were generated with immunoSEQ multiplex PCR, while TCRdb's copy carries only in-frame clones and drops some. The table has about 11,000 clones, 96% seen once. Findings and caveats of the study: Co-twins had the most similar V usage for 13 of 16 pairs, J for 8. In this small cohort, shared CDR3 numbers showed no association with age, concordance or disease severity. Unrelated CF individuals shared fewer identical clonotypes than monozygotic CF twins.

Points on this clone: The antigen is not known.

Sequencing input: blood. The chain couples TRBV7-2 to TRBJ2-2; a possible D gene is TRBD1 (6 bases). The origin of this receptor is a boy younger than 18 with cystic fibrosis. CDR3 sequence: CASSLVQGTGELFF. The CDR3 nucleotides are TGTGCCAGCAGCTTAGTACAGGGAACCGGGGAGCTGTTTTTT.